These 11 T cell receptor beta chains were sequenced from one sample in a study of control samples from healthy donors and cancer patients (TCRdb year 2020). To prepare the library, the immunoSEQ multiplex PCR assay was applied. TCRdb carries this immuneACCESS record with in-frame sequences only. Its versions omit some clonotypes, under half of them owing to an unresolved V gene in the studies checked, with the rest unexplained. The table for this sample lists 100,000 to 150,000 clones; around 87% of them were counted only once. Jointly, the top ten make up around 3% of the sample. The sample taken for sequencing was blood. All receptors derive from a man between 60 and 70 years old in good health.

The chain has TRBV5-1 and TRBJ1-4; 10 nucleotides agree with TRBD1. The CDR3 consists of 14 residues. V gave up 4 bases and J gave up 5 bases; unmatched junction bases: 2. CDR1 is SGHRS and CDR2 is YFSETQ in the germline V gene. CDR3 residues: CASSVGQGNEKLFF. CDR3 sequence (DNA): TGCGCCAGCAGCGTGGGACAGGGGAATGAAAAACTGTTTTTT. The full variable domain, rest sourced from reference TRBV5-1 and TRBJ1-4, is KAGVTQTPRYLIKTRGQQVTLSCSPISGHRSVSWYQQTPGQGLQFLFEYFSETQRNKGNFPGRFSGRQFSNSRSEMNVSTLELGDSALYLCASSVGQGNEKLFFGSGTQLSVL.

The chain uses TRBV18 and TRBJ1-1, with D uncertain. Per the germline V gene, CDR1 is KGHSH and CDR2 is LQKENI. V lost 6 bases, J lost 1 base, and 21 bases lay in between. This CDR3 is built from 17 residues. CDR3 loop: CASSPDQLVRSNTEAFF. CDR3 nucleotide sequence: TGTGCCAGCTCCCCCGACCAGTTAGTACGATCGAACACTGAAGCTTTCTTT.

The chain combines TRBV5-4 with TRBJ1-6; TRBD1 agrees at 8 bases. CDR3 length: 16 residues. V lost 0 bases, J lost 7 bases, and 6 bases stayed unmatched. Germline V gene lookup returns CDR1 SGHNT and CDR2 YYREEE (reference sequence). The CDR3 here is CASSLGQGAGNSPLHF. The CDR3 bases are TGTGCCAGCAGCTTGGGGCAGGGGGCAGGGAATTCACCCCTCCACTTT.

The rearrangement joins TRBV3-1 (or the pseudogene TRBV3-2) to TRBJ2-5; 8 bases fit TRBD2. This CDR3 has 15 residues. The V gene end was trimmed by 5 bases and the J gene end by 2 bases; junction bases not matched to a gene: 7. Germline CDR1 is LGHDT and CDR2 is YNNKEL (reference sequence). The CDR3 loop is CASSYSGGGQETQYF. CDR3 DNA: TGTGCCAGCAGCTATTCCGGGGGGGGACAAGAGACCCAGTACTTC.

The chain carries TRBV19 and TRBJ1-6; D unresolved. Trimming removed 3 bases from V and 5 bases from J, with 8 bases in between. The CDR3 contains 14 residues. CDR1 is LNHDA, CDR2 SQIVND, per germline (reference sequence). CDR3 protein: CASSMRQNNSPLHF. The CDR3 nucleotides read TGTGCCAGTAGTATGAGGCAGAATAATTCACCCCTCCACTTT.

V gene TRBV28 combines with J gene TRBJ1-5; D is perhaps TRBD1 (6 bases). This CDR3 spans 14 amino acids. From germline, CDR1 is MDHEN and CDR2 SYDVKM. V was clipped by 10 bases and J by 8 bases, with 21 bases between them. CDR3 region: CATLKTGLMEPQHF. For the CDR3, the DNA is TGTGCCACCTTGAAGACAGGCCTAATGGAGCCCCAGCATTTT.

This sequence joins TRBV7-9 and TRBJ1-6, with D maybe TRBD1 (5 bases). Deletions cut 7 bases from V and 5 bases from J, with 12 bases between. The length of the CDR3 is 14 residues. Germline values: CDR1 SEHNR, CDR2 FQNEAQ (reference sequence). The CDR3: CASMEWGNNSPLHF. CDR3 coding DNA: TGTGCCAGCATGGAGTGGGGGAATAATTCACCCCTCCACTTT.

Regarding this clone: Relative to the germline gene, one junction end is altered; a read error may explain this. The chain combines TRBV2 with TRBJ1-2; D is undetermined. This CDR3 spans 13 amino acids. Germline CDR1 reads SNHLY; CDR2 reads FYNNEI. The CDR3 DNA is TGTGCCAGCAGTGAAGCGCTTTTCTATCGCTACACCTTC. It yields the protein CASSEALFYRYTF.

The rearrangement joins TRBV27 to TRBJ1-4; TRBD1 matches 10 bases. The CDR3 runs to 20 residues. Germline assignment: CDR1 MNHEY and CDR2 SMNVEV (reference sequence). With 7 bases clipped from V and 8 bases from J, the junction kept 25 bases outside the gene matches. CDR3 residues: CASKTLKGQGERADREKLFF. The CDR3 DNA follows: TGTGCCAGCAAAACTTTGAAAGGACAGGGGGAACGAGCAGACCGCGAAAAACTGTTTTTT.

Note on this clone: An end of the junction differs from the germline gene, which may be a read error. V gene TRBV3-1 (or the pseudogene TRBV3-2) combines with J gene TRBJ1-4; possibly TRBD1 for D (6 bases). The CDR3 spans 14 residues. Germline CDR1 reads LGHDT; CDR2 reads YNNKEL (reference sequence). The CDR3 DNA reads as TGTGCCAGCAGCCCAGGGGTGGCTAAGGAAAAACTGTTTTTT. It translates to CASSPGVAKEKLFF.

This rearrangement joins TRBV28 to TRBJ1-5, with no clear D. The CDR3 sequence is 15 residues long. CDR1 is MDHEN, CDR2 SYDVKM, per germline. V lost 2 bases, J lost 1 base, and 9 bases lay in between. The CDR3 sequence is CASSLVGRSNQPQHF. The CDR3 coding sequence is TGTGCCAGCAGTTTAGTCGGCCGGAGCAATCAGCCCCAGCATTTT.